The clone carrying this TCR beta chain was detected only a few times. The data derive from a study of blood T cell repertoires in COVID-19. Study-level background: In each case, the material was cDNA or gDNA derived from T cells, B-cell-depleted T cells, or PBMCs.

Produced via immunoSEQ multiplex PCR; TCRdb's table is partial and in-frame only. The sample consists of a few hundred thousand clones, 75% to 90% of them appearing once. Sample: PBMCs or T cells enriched from blood (not recorded which). This TCR was recovered from a woman in her forties or fifties who had recovered from COVID-19.

DNA of the CDR3: TGTGCCAGCAGCACATACGGTTGGGGACAGGGAGGAAGGGGCACTGAAGCTTTCTTT. Translating gives CASSTYGWGQGGRGTEAFF. The J gene is TRBJ1-1, the V gene TRBV7-9, with 9 bases aligning to TRBD1. Germline CDR1 and CDR2: SEHNR and FQNEAQ (reference sequence). V shed 5 bases, J shed 4 bases, and the junction held 20 bases outside the gene matches. The CDR3 loop spans 19 amino acids.